The sequence of this TCR beta chain was determined in a study of blood T cell repertoires in COVID-19. Study in general: COVID-19 samples from acute and convalescent phases originated in the United States, Italy and Spain. The analysed material was cDNA or gDNA that came from T cells, B-cell-depleted T cells, or PBMCs.

Methods used by the authors: Nucleated cell counts were estimated from reference gene primer amplification. Using immunoSEQ multiplex PCR, the repertoire was profiled, and TCRdb retains in-frame clones only, with some absent. That table is the source of V, J and clone size, and D and trimming were worked out from the DNA. The repertoire has some 110,000 clones, about four fifths of them found once; the top ten carry roughly 3.3%. This receptor was taken from an elderly woman with active or convalescent COVID-19. Sequencing was carried out using peripheral blood.

CDR3 in amino acids: CASSYSIPLSTYEQYF. The CDR3 DNA reads TGTGCCAGCAGTTACTCGATTCCCCTGAGCACCTACGAGCAGTACTTC. The chain joins TRBV6-5 to TRBJ2-7; D uncertain. The V gene lost 0 bases and the J gene lost 2 bases, with 14 bases spanning the gap. Looked up from germline, CDR1 is MNHEY and CDR2 is SVGAGI. The length of the CDR3 is 16 residues.